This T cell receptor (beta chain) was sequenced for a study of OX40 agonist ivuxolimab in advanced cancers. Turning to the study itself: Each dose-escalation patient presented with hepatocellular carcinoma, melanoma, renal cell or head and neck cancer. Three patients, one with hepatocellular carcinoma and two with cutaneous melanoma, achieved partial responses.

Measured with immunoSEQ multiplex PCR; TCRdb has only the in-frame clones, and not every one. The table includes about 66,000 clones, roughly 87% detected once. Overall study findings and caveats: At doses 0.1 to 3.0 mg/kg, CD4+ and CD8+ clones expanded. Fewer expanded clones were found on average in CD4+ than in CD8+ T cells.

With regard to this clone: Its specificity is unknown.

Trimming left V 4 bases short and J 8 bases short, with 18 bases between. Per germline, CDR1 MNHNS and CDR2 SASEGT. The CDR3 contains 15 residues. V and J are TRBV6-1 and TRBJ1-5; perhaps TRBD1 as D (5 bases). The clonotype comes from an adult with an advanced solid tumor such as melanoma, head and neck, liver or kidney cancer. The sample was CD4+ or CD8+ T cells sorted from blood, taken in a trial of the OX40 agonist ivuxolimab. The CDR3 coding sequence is TGTGCCAGCAGTGGCCGGGACGGTAGATGGGAGCCCCAGCATTTT. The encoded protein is CASSGRDGRWEPQHF.